These T cell receptor beta chains were read from a single sample in a study of beta chain features in type 1 diabetes. Method: immunoSEQ multiplex PCR; TCRdb's copy keeps in-frame clones and lacks some. The repertoire holds about 710,000 clones, with over 11% as singletons. Sequencing input: naive CD4+ T cells from blood. Receptor source: a man between 18 and 35 years old with type 1 diabetes. The CDR3 runs from the conserved cysteine through the conserved F or W. The D gene is left open where the match is weak. Only some rows state a clone size, as once, few, many or a class for expanded clones.

V gene: TRBV30; J gene: TRBJ1-1; D gene: TRBD1; clone size: -; CDR3 protein: CAWRGQGIGEAFF; CDR3 DNA: TGTGCCTGGAGAGGACAGGGTATAGGTGAAGCTTTCTTT
V gene: TRBV30; J gene: TRBJ2-7; D gene: -; clone size: -; CDR3 protein: CAWSVYNEQYF; CDR3 DNA: TGTGCCTGGAGTGTATATAACGAGCAGTACTTC
V gene: TRBV19; J gene: TRBJ2-7; D gene: -; clone size: -; CDR3 protein: CASSIPGLSYEQYF; CDR3 DNA: TGTGCCAGTAGTATCCCGGGACTGTCCTACGAGCAGTACTTC
V gene: TRBV20-1; J gene: TRBJ2-1; D gene: -; clone size: few; CDR3 protein: CSADHYNEQFF; CDR3 DNA: TGCAGTGCAGACCACTACAATGAGCAGTTCTTC
V gene: TRBV15; J gene: TRBJ1-4; D gene: -; clone size: -; CDR3 protein: CATSGMGRIELFF; CDR3 DNA: TGTGCCACCAGCGGGATGGGACGGATAGAACTGTTTTTT
V gene: TRBV7-2; J gene: TRBJ1-5; D gene: TRBD1; clone size: -; CDR3 protein: CASSEGQGTEPQHF; CDR3 DNA: TGTGCCAGCAGCGAGGGACAGGGGACGGAGCCCCAGCATTTT
V gene: TRBV6-5; J gene: TRBJ1-1; D gene: -; clone size: few; CDR3 protein: CASSYSNKLNTEAFF; CDR3 DNA: TGTGCCAGCAGTTACTCGAACAAACTGAACACTGAAGCTTTCTTT
V gene: TRBV6-6; J gene: TRBJ1-2; D gene: -; clone size: few; CDR3 protein: CASSYTGSNYGYTF; CDR3 DNA: TGTGCCAGCAGTTACACCGGTTCTAACTATGGCTACACCTTC
V gene: TRBV2; J gene: TRBJ2-7; D gene: -; clone size: -; CDR3 protein: CASSFTGDEQYF; CDR3 DNA: TGTGCCAGCAGTTTTACGGGGGACGAGCAGTACTTC
V gene: TRBV11-2; J gene: TRBJ2-1; D gene: -; clone size: -; CDR3 protein: CASSLDISYNEQFF; CDR3 DNA: TGTGCCAGCAGCTTAGACATCTCCTACAATGAGCAGTTCTTC
V gene: TRBV11-1; J gene: TRBJ2-7; D gene: TRBD2; clone size: few; CDR3 protein: CASSVRVGLAGREQYF; CDR3 DNA: TGTGCCAGCAGCGTACGGGTTGGACTAGCGGGACGCGAGCAGTACTTC
V gene: TRBV5-1; J gene: TRBJ1-1; D gene: -; clone size: few; CDR3 protein: CASSLGVASTEAFF; CDR3 DNA: TGCGCCAGCAGCTTGGGGGTGGCTAGCACTGAAGCTTTCTTT
V gene: TRBV27; J gene: TRBJ2-5; D gene: TRBD1; clone size: -; CDR3 protein: CASSFSRQGKETQYF; CDR3 DNA: TGTGCCAGCAGTTTTTCGAGACAGGGAAAGGAGACCCAGTACTTC
V gene: TRBV30; J gene: TRBJ1-3; D gene: -; clone size: few; CDR3 protein: CAWSPRDNGGNTIYF; CDR3 DNA: TGTGCCTGGAGTCCCAGGGATAATGGGGGAAACACCATATATTTT
V gene: TRBV6-6; J gene: TRBJ2-7; D gene: -; clone size: -; CDR3 protein: CASSRPYEQYF; CDR3 DNA: TGTGCCAGCAGCAGACCCTACGAGCAGTACTTC
V gene: TRBV2; J gene: TRBJ2-7; D gene: -; clone size: few; CDR3 protein: CASSVRVSTHEQYF; CDR3 DNA: TGTGCCAGCAGTGTCCGGGTTAGCACCCACGAGCAGTACTTC
V gene: TRBV7-2; J gene: TRBJ2-3; D gene: -; clone size: few; CDR3 protein: CASSLDGYAQYF; CDR3 DNA: TGTGCCAGCAGCTTAGATGGCTATGCGCAGTATTTT
V gene: TRBV6-1; J gene: TRBJ1-6; D gene: TRBD1; clone size: -; CDR3 protein: CASSGGQGQSYNSPLHF; CDR3 DNA: TGTGCCAGCAGTGGGGGACAGGGACAGTCCTATAATTCACCCCTCCACTTT
V gene: TRBV27; J gene: TRBJ2-3; D gene: -; clone size: few; CDR3 protein: CASSLGASPSTDTQYF; CDR3 DNA: TGTGCCAGCAGTTTAGGGGCTTCTCCATCCACAGATACGCAGTATTTT
V gene: TRBV5-4; J gene: TRBJ2-1; D gene: -; clone size: -; CDR3 protein: CASSLGPVSEQFF; CDR3 DNA: TGTGCCAGCAGCTTGGGCCCGGTCTCTGAGCAGTTCTTC
V gene: TRBV2; J gene: TRBJ1-1; D gene: -; clone size: few; CDR3 protein: CASSEVERTEAFF; CDR3 DNA: TGTGCCAGCAGTGAAGTTGAAAGGACTGAAGCTTTCTTT
V gene: TRBV28; J gene: TRBJ1-2; D gene: -; clone size: -; CDR3 protein: CASSLSGANYGYTF; CDR3 DNA: TGTGCCAGCAGTTTAAGCGGGGCTAACTATGGCTACACCTTC
V gene: TRBV7-3; J gene: TRBJ2-3; D gene: -; clone size: few; CDR3 protein: CASSDSRLTDTQYF; CDR3 DNA: TGTGCCAGCAGCGACTCGCGACTCACAGATACGCAGTATTTT
V gene: TRBV5-1; J gene: TRBJ1-2; D gene: TRBD1; clone size: few; CDR3 protein: CASSLTSGTGVDGYTF; CDR3 DNA: TGCGCCAGCAGCTTGACGTCCGGGACAGGGGTTGATGGCTACACCTTC
V gene: TRBV13; J gene: TRBJ1-2; D gene: TRBD1; clone size: few; CDR3 protein: CASQGGWDQYGYTF; CDR3 DNA: TGTGCCAGCCAGGGGGGTTGGGACCAATATGGCTACACCTTC
V gene: TRBV30; J gene: TRBJ2-3; D gene: -; clone size: -; CDR3 protein: CAWRPGPRLGTQYF; CDR3 DNA: TGTGCCTGGAGGCCGGGACCTCGGCTGGGTACGCAGTATTTT
V gene: TRBV7-9; J gene: TRBJ2-7; D gene: -; clone size: -; CDR3 protein: CASSLRASLYEQYF; CDR3 DNA: TGTGCCAGCAGCCTCCGGGCTTCCCTCTACGAGCAGTACTTC
V gene: TRBV5-1; J gene: TRBJ1-2; D gene: TRBD1; clone size: -; CDR3 protein: CASSTGDANPAGYTF; CDR3 DNA: TGCGCCAGCAGCACAGGGGACGCCAATCCGGCAGGCTACACCTTC
V gene: TRBV23-1; J gene: TRBJ1-1; D gene: -; clone size: few; CDR3 protein: CASSRTEDTEAFF; CDR3 DNA: TGCGCCAGTTCCCGGACAGAGGACACTGAAGCTTTCTTT
V gene: TRBV6-6; J gene: TRBJ2-7; D gene: TRBD2; clone size: -; CDR3 protein: CASSLDVGRDEQYF; CDR3 DNA: TGTGCCAGCAGTCTCGATGTAGGGAGGGACGAGCAGTACTTC
V gene: TRBV7-2; J gene: TRBJ2-5; D gene: -; clone size: -; CDR3 protein: CASSSLYQETQYF; CDR3 DNA: TGTGCCAGCAGCTCCCTCTACCAAGAGACCCAGTACTTC
V gene: TRBV28; J gene: TRBJ1-6; D gene: TRBD1; clone size: few; CDR3 protein: CASSLTGTAAPLHF; CDR3 DNA: TGTGCCAGCAGTCTCACCGGGACAGCCGCACCCCTCCACTTT
V gene: TRBV7-2; J gene: TRBJ2-5; D gene: TRBD2; clone size: -; CDR3 protein: CASSLDRGTRVPETQYF; CDR3 DNA: TGTGCCAGCAGCTTGGACCGGGGGACTAGAGTCCCGGAGACCCAGTACTTC
V gene: TRBV5-4; J gene: TRBJ2-3; D gene: -; clone size: -; CDR3 protein: CASSLNGETSDTQYF; CDR3 DNA: TGTGCCAGCAGCTTGAACGGCGAGACCTCAGATACGCAGTATTTT
V gene: TRBV7-2; J gene: TRBJ1-4; D gene: TRBD1; clone size: -; CDR3 protein: CASSQGQLKEKLFF; CDR3 DNA: TGTGCCAGCAGCCAGGGACAGTTAAAGGAAAAACTGTTTTTT
V gene: TRBV7-2; J gene: TRBJ2-7; D gene: -; clone size: -; CDR3 protein: CASSPHGFRGPYEQYF; CDR3 DNA: TGTGCCAGCAGCCCCCACGGCTTTCGAGGGCCCTACGAGCAGTACTTC
V gene: TRBV7-2; J gene: TRBJ2-2; D gene: TRBD1; clone size: few; CDR3 protein: CASSLDRGPGELFF; CDR3 DNA: TGTGCCAGCAGCCTCGACAGGGGCCCCGGGGAGCTGTTTTTT
V gene: TRBV7-9; J gene: TRBJ2-7; D gene: -; clone size: -; CDR3 protein: CASSLDGTRHEQYF; CDR3 DNA: TGTGCCAGCAGCTTAGATGGGACCCGACACGAGCAGTACTTC
V gene: TRBV29-1; J gene: TRBJ1-1; D gene: TRBD1; clone size: few; CDR3 protein: CSVGTGNTEAFF; CDR3 DNA: TGCAGCGTTGGGACAGGGAACACTGAAGCTTTCTTT
V gene: TRBV28; J gene: TRBJ2-3; D gene: -; clone size: -; CDR3 protein: CASSAPGHQDTQYF; CDR3 DNA: TGTGCCAGCAGTGCACCTGGGCACCAGGATACGCAGTATTTT
V gene: TRBV4-3; J gene: TRBJ2-7; D gene: -; clone size: few; CDR3 protein: CASSQDRSSWEQYF; CDR3 DNA: TGCGCCAGCAGCCAAGATCGGTCTAGCTGGGAGCAGTACTTC
V gene: TRBV29-1; J gene: TRBJ1-1; D gene: -; clone size: -; CDR3 protein: CSVEVQKNTEAFF; CDR3 DNA: TGCAGCGTTGAAGTTCAGAAGAACACTGAAGCTTTCTTT
V gene: TRBV9; J gene: TRBJ2-7; D gene: -; clone size: -; CDR3 protein: CASSVGGILSYEQYF; CDR3 DNA: TGTGCCAGCAGCGTTGGCGGGATCCTCTCCTACGAGCAGTACTTC
V gene: TRBV6-5; J gene: TRBJ1-6; D gene: -; clone size: -; CDR3 protein: CASSSTASSYNSPLHF; CDR3 DNA: TGTGCCAGCAGTTCGACAGCGAGCTCCTATAATTCACCCCTCCACTTT
V gene: TRBV11-3; J gene: TRBJ2-2; D gene: -; clone size: few; CDR3 protein: CASSLVLGHNTGELFF; CDR3 DNA: TGTGCCAGCAGCTTAGTACTAGGGCACAACACCGGGGAGCTGTTTTTT
V gene: TRBV5-6; J gene: TRBJ2-5; D gene: -; clone size: few; CDR3 protein: CASSMRGVKETQYF; CDR3 DNA: TGTGCCAGCAGCATGAGGGGCGTTAAAGAGACCCAGTACTTC
V gene: TRBV6-5; J gene: TRBJ2-2; D gene: -; clone size: -; CDR3 protein: CASSHTPFGLFF; CDR3 DNA: TGTGCCAGCAGTCATACACCGTTTGGGCTGTTTTTT
V gene: TRBV25-1; J gene: TRBJ2-1; D gene: -; clone size: few; CDR3 protein: CASSDEPPRAYNEQFF; CDR3 DNA: TGTGCCAGCAGTGACGAGCCCCCTAGGGCCTACAATGAGCAGTTCTTC
V gene: TRBV18; J gene: TRBJ2-7; D gene: -; clone size: -; CDR3 protein: CASSPETVYEQYF; CDR3 DNA: TGTGCCAGCTCACCCGAAACAGTCTACGAGCAGTACTTC
V gene: TRBV18; J gene: TRBJ1-1; D gene: TRBD1; clone size: -; CDR3 protein: CASSPDRGSTTEAFF; CDR3 DNA: TGTGCCAGCTCACCGGACAGGGGATCAACAACTGAAGCTTTCTTT
V gene: TRBV5-6; J gene: TRBJ2-2; D gene: -; clone size: -; CDR3 protein: CASSLGLGGELFF; CDR3 DNA: TGTGCCAGCAGCTTGGGCCTTGGCGGGGAGCTGTTTTTT
V gene: TRBV10-3; J gene: TRBJ1-2; D gene: TRBD1; clone size: once; CDR3 protein: CAISGQGADGYTF; CDR3 DNA: TGTGCCATCAGTGGACAGGGAGCGGATGGCTACACCTTC
V gene: TRBV30; J gene: TRBJ2-5; D gene: TRBD2; clone size: few; CDR3 protein: CAWSRDSGTETQYF; CDR3 DNA: TGTGCCTGGAGTCGGGATAGCGGGACGGAGACCCAGTACTTC
V gene: TRBV9; J gene: TRBJ2-5; D gene: TRBD1; clone size: -; CDR3 protein: CASSVMGTGEETQYF; CDR3 DNA: TGTGCCAGCAGCGTAATGGGGACAGGGGAGGAGACCCAGTACTTC
V gene: TRBV30; J gene: TRBJ2-1; D gene: -; clone size: few; CDR3 protein: CAWSAPGASHEQFF; CDR3 DNA: TGTGCCTGGAGTGCGCCAGGGGCATCCCATGAGCAGTTCTTC
V gene: TRBV5-1; J gene: TRBJ2-4; D gene: -; clone size: -; CDR3 protein: CASSVSGGLLVDIQYF; CDR3 DNA: TGCGCCAGCAGCGTTAGCGGCGGCCTTCTAGTGGACATTCAGTACTTC
V gene: TRBV6-5; J gene: TRBJ1-1; D gene: -; clone size: few; CDR3 protein: CASSYSGPWGATEAFF; CDR3 DNA: TGTGCCAGCAGTTACTCGGGACCGTGGGGAGCCACTGAAGCTTTCTTT